This T cell receptor (beta chain) was retrieved from a study of blood T cells in healthy people across ages. Study-wide findings and caveats: With age, beta diversity per million T cells declined roughly linearly, significantly by roughly 40. The long-lived group displayed more naive CD4+ cells, plus higher diversity, than the aged donors did.

Combining a sample-barcoded 5' primer with a J-beta primer mix, a second PCR ran for about 6 to 11 cycles. A minimum of 2.5 million CDR3-containing paired-end reads was obtained for each sample. One entry per CDR3 protein, called by TCRdb with MiXCR from the 5' RACE reads. This table has approximately 360,000 distinct CDR3 sequences, about 52% appearing once. On this clonotype itself: Its specificity is unknown.

The sample was blood. This clonotype was sampled from a man aged 55 to 70 in good health.

CDR3 in amino acids: CASSSGGGNRDKNIQYF. The CDR3 DNA reads as TGTGCCAGCAGCAGTGGGGGCGGCAACAGAGACAAAAACATTCAGTACTTC. V gene TRBV21-1 combines with J gene TRBJ2-4; the D call in the table, TRBD1, was not verified against the DNA. TRBV21-1 is classified as a pseudogene. The CDR3 loop spans 17 amino acids.